This TCR beta chain came from a study of shared clonotypes between healthy human individuals (TCRdb year 2020). Describing the broader study: The cohort included three men and a couple of women between 18 and 49 years of age. To estimate repertoire size and how much clonotypes are shared between individuals, the study performed deep sequencing of blood TCR repertoires from a few healthy adults. To increase sequencing depth and limit assay-specific biases, different laboratories used diverse techniques to prepare libraries and sequence TCR repertoires. Each donor's leukapheresis produced roughly between about 0.9 and 9.5 billion PBMCs. For each donor, CD4 naive and CD4 memory were each run on three plates, CD8 naive on two plates, and CD8 memory on one plate.

For the CD8 naive samples, CD45RO-negative cells were positively selected for CCR7, yielding a CD45RA+CCR7+ population from which TemRA cells were excluded. The donors were healthy, HIV-negative adults who had no recently reported acute infections or vaccinations. Only Caucasian adults living in Nashville, Tennessee, USA were represented among the donors. Blood was collected by leukapheresis, and PBMCs were isolated by Ficoll-Histopaque density gradient centrifugation and then cryopreserved in liquid nitrogen vapor phase. Analytical flow cytometry was used to check the purity and quantity of every magnetically sorted T cell population. From each sorted fraction, genomic DNA was isolated and quantified by UV absorbance on a Nanodrop 2000c. CDR1 and CDR2 were assigned from the germline V gene (reference sequence) as MNHNY and SVGAGI. The CDR3 goes from the cysteine to the phenylalanine over 13 residues. Solely the CDR3 DNA is kept, with 39 bases framed from the first base. V is clipped by 8 bases and J by 0 bases, and the sequence between their germline boundaries is 11 bases long.

TCR CDR3 regions were amplified from genomic DNA by multiplex PCR using the deep immunoSEQ assay. For each cell subset, the extracted genomic DNA was distributed evenly across all wells of several immunoSEQ 96-well plates, and each plate served as one replicate. For sorted subsets, each replicate PCR was loaded with 200 ng genomic DNA, equivalent to roughly 30,000 T cell genomes. Purified libraries were measured with a Qubit 3.0 fluorometer, size-checked on a Bioanalyzer 2100, and measured again with the KAPA Library Quantification kit. Every immunoSEQ 96-well plate was sequenced on a separate single-read 150-cycle Illumina NextSeq 550 flow cell. The original methods were these. Because the immunoSEQ output included only junctional sequences and no quality scores, the filtering could not be the same as the filtering used for full-length reads. To assign V/J genes and CDR3, sequences were annotated against IMGT germline references using PyIR, a Python wrapper for IgBLAST v1.9. Reads with weak V/J assignments (E-value above 1e-6), missing CDR3, stop codons, out-of-frame junctions, or ambiguous translated residues were removed. V3J clonotypes were defined as sequences sharing the same inferred V gene, J gene, and CDR3 amino acid sequence. Percentage overlap between repertoires was calculated by dividing the number of shared unique clonotypes by the size of the smaller repertoire. RTK rarefaction, the Chao1 estimator, and Recon v2.1 estimates of unobserved clonotypes were used to assess repertoire richness. OLGA was used to compute generation probabilities for all TCRbeta clonotypes that the gDNA method yielded from several donors. TCRdb provides this immuneACCESS table in a form limited to in-frame rearrangements. Some clones are lacking; in checked studies, under half of them reflect an unresolved V gene, and why the rest are absent is not known. D and trimming come from the DNA, and the V and J calls and clone size come from that table. Present in this sample are about 2.1 million clones, roughly 95% of which were seen just once. 1.5% to 2% of the sample is taken by the ten largest.

Paper-wide results and their limitations: Naive subsets generally had larger estimated clonotype richness than memory subsets. Compared with non-shared clonotypes, the clonotypes found in all four sorted-subset donors had higher generation probabilities. Only blood was sampled, and tissue TCR repertoires likely differ from those in blood. Because the study included a small number of donors, the genetic and exposure-history diversity represented was limited. Pairwise subsampling indicated that sequencing depth was expected to affect the degree of clonotype sharing among donors. Across four donors, 4.5% to 6.5% of naive CD4, more than 3% of naive CD8, about 2.3% of memory CD4, and approximately 0.4% of memory CD8 clonotypes were shared. Even with the large sequencing depth, rarefaction of the sorted-subset datasets indicated that sequencing was incomplete.

About this clone: Its target antigen remains unknown. It has no much larger one-base neighbor in the sample; base qualities were not kept.

The V and J genes are TRBV6-6 and TRBJ2-7, and possibly TRBD1, on 6 matching bases. Sequenced input: naive CD8+ T cells from PBMCs. What this sample's cell subset or site label stands for: CD45RA+CCR7+. This sequence originates from a man between 18 and 35 years old in good health. Some clones in this sample may be carry-over from other donors' samples. The CDR3 corresponds to CASGTSYSYEQYF. The bases are TGTGCCAGCGGGACATCCTACTCCTACGAGCAGTACTTC.